Listed below are T cell receptor beta chains from one sample, sequenced in a study of blood T cell repertoires in COVID-19. Method: immunoSEQ multiplex PCR; TCRdb's copy keeps in-frame clones and lacks some. The data show around 70,000 clones, around 87% seen once. Sequencing used peripheral blood. The source is a woman younger than 30 with acute or convalescent COVID-19. Each CDR3 is given with its conserved first and last residue. Each record gives: D gene, V gene, J gene, clone size, CDR3 protein, CDR3 DNA. A D gene is named only where the DNA matches it firmly. Clone size is shown for a subset of rows, as once, few, many or a class of expanded clone.

NA	TRBV3-1/TRBV3-2	TRBJ1-5	NA	CASSQHRQFIQHF	TGTGCCAGCAGCCAACATAGACAGTTTATCCAGCATTTT
NA	TRBV3-1/TRBV3-2	TRBJ1-4	NA	CASSQDKREKLFF	TGTGCCAGCAGCCAAGATAAGCGGGAAAAACTGTTTTTT
NA	TRBV7-9	TRBJ1-1	NA	CASSQTGTEAFF	TGTGCCAGCAGCCAAACAGGGACTGAAGCTTTCTTT
TRBD2	TRBV29-1	TRBJ2-3	NA	CSVDEAGARDTQYF	TGCAGCGTTGATGAAGCGGGAGCGAGAGATACGCAGTATTTT
NA	TRBV14	TRBJ1-6	NA	CASSQGQAVTSPLHF	TGTGCCAGCAGCCAGGGGCAGGCGGTCACTTCACCCCTCCACTTT
TRBD1	TRBV14	TRBJ1-4	NA	CASSRRGQGYEKLFF	TGTGCCAGCAGCCGCCGCGGACAGGGTTATGAAAAACTGTTTTTT
TRBD1	TRBV28	TRBJ1-1	NA	CASSGGTGAAFF	TGTGCCAGCAGTGGGGGGACAGGGGCTGCTTTCTTT
NA	TRBV7-8	TRBJ2-7	NA	CASSFDGLAGVSYEQYF	TGTGCCAGCAGCTTTGATGGACTGGCAGGGGTGTCCTACGAGCAGTACTTC
TRBD2	TRBV30	TRBJ2-1	NA	CAMERGRGRAYGRSYNEQFF	TGTGCGATGGAGAGGGGGCGCGGGAGGGCCTATGGGCGCTCCTACAATGAGCAGTTCTTC
NA	TRBV3-1/TRBV3-2	TRBJ1-1	NA	CASSQILRGGEAFF	TGTGCCAGCAGCCAAATCCTCCGGGGGGGTGAAGCTTTCTTT
NA	TRBV14	TRBJ2-3	NA	CASSRGPADTQYF	TGTGCCAGCAGCCGCGGGCCCGCAGATACGCAGTATTTT
NA	TRBV2	TRBJ2-2	NA	CASSSLAGTGELFF	TGTGCCAGCAGTTCCTTGGCGGGCACCGGGGAGCTGTTTTTT
NA	TRBV18	TRBJ1-4	NA	CASSPRDKTGGKLFF	TGTGCCAGCTCACCGCGGGATAAGACGGGCGGAAAACTGTTTTTT
NA	TRBV20-1	TRBJ1-6	few	CSASQVQGSYNSPLHF	TGCAGTGCTAGTCAAGTCCAGGGCTCATATAATTCACCCCTCCACTTT
TRBD1	TRBV18	TRBJ1-2	NA	CASSPQGDGYTF	TGTGCCAGCTCACCCCAGGGGGATGGCTACACCTTC
TRBD1	TRBV30	TRBJ1-2	NA	CAWSTGQAYGYTF	TGTGCCTGGAGTACAGGACAGGCCTATGGCTACACCTTC
TRBD1	TRBV3-1/TRBV3-2	TRBJ1-1	NA	CASSHWDRGNTEAFF	TGTGCCAGCAGCCACTGGGACAGGGGGAACACTGAAGCTTTCTTT
NA	TRBV6-6	TRBJ2-7	once	CASSLRAPAYEQYF	TGTGCCAGCAGCTTGAGGGCCCCAGCCTACGAGCAGTACTTC
NA	TRBV2	TRBJ1-1	NA	CASSDRESTEAFF	TGTGCCAGCAGTGACAGGGAAAGCACTGAAGCTTTCTTT
NA	TRBV6-5	TRBJ2-3	few	CASSWAFSSTDTQYF	TGTGCCAGCAGTTGGGCCTTCAGTAGCACAGATACGCAGTATTTT
NA	TRBV12-3/TRBV12-4	TRBJ2-7	NA	CASSFQGSYEQYF	TGTGCCAGCAGTTTTCAGGGGTCCTACGAGCAGTACTTC
TRBD2	TRBV2	TRBJ2-1	once	CASKREAAYNEQFF	TGTGCCAGCAAGCGGGAGGCTGCCTACAATGAGCAGTTCTTC
TRBD2	TRBV11-2	TRBJ2-1	once	CASSLKPSGGALNEQFF	TGTGCCAGCAGCTTAAAACCCAGCGGGGGGGCTTTGAATGAGCAGTTCTTC
TRBD2	TRBV5-1	TRBJ2-5	NA	CASSLADSGKETQYF	TGCGCCAGCAGCTTGGCTGATAGCGGGAAAGAGACCCAGTACTTC
TRBD2	TRBV2	TRBJ2-7	NA	CASRGGSYEQYF	TGTGCCAGCAGGGGGGGGTCCTACGAGCAGTACTTC
NA	TRBV19	TRBJ1-5	once	CASMARSNQPQHF	TGTGCCAGTATGGCGAGGAGCAATCAGCCCCAGCATTTT
TRBD1	TRBV5-1	TRBJ1-1	NA	CASSLGQGARNEAFF	TGCGCCAGCAGCTTGGGACAGGGGGCGCGAAATGAAGCTTTCTTT
NA	TRBV6-2/TRBV6-3	TRBJ2-1	NA	CASSYSKKRSSSYNEQFF	TGTGCCAGCAGTTACTCGAAAAAGCGGTCGAGCTCCTACAATGAGCAGTTCTTC
NA	TRBV27	TRBJ1-5	NA	CASSFTGDQPQHF	TGTGCCAGCAGTTTTACCGGAGATCAGCCCCAGCATTTT
TRBD2	TRBV3-1/TRBV3-2	TRBJ2-7	NA	CASSHFFSGRDPSYEQYF	TGTGCCAGCAGCCATTTTTTTAGCGGGAGAGACCCCTCCTACGAGCAGTACTTC
NA	TRBV30	TRBJ1-2	NA	CAWSVPGGYRYTF	TGTGCCTGGAGTGTACCGGGGGGCTATCGCTACACCTTC
TRBD1	TRBV28	TRBJ2-7	NA	CASKRTGDSYEQYF	TGTGCCAGCAAACGGACAGGGGATTCCTACGAGCAGTACTTC
NA	TRBV14	TRBJ2-5	NA	CASSQDRMARKETQYF	TGTGCCAGCAGCCAAGATAGGATGGCTAGAAAAGAGACCCAGTACTTC
TRBD2	TRBV9	TRBJ2-5	NA	CASSVGSGGETQYF	TGTGCCAGCAGCGTAGGATCGGGGGGAGAGACCCAGTACTTC
NA	TRBV2	TRBJ2-1	NA	CASSVEGPTYNEQFF	TGTGCCAGCAGTGTGGAGGGACCTACCTACAATGAGCAGTTCTTC
TRBD1	TRBV5-8	TRBJ2-5	few	CASSFQGAETQYF	TGTGCCAGCAGCTTCCAGGGGGCGGAGACCCAGTACTTC
NA	TRBV18	TRBJ2-1	NA	CASSRAEDNEQFF	TGTGCCAGCTCACGCGCAGAGGATAATGAGCAGTTCTTC
TRBD2	TRBV5-8	TRBJ2-3	NA	CASSSAGGADTQYF	TGTGCCAGCAGCTCGGCGGGGGGGGCAGATACGCAGTATTTT